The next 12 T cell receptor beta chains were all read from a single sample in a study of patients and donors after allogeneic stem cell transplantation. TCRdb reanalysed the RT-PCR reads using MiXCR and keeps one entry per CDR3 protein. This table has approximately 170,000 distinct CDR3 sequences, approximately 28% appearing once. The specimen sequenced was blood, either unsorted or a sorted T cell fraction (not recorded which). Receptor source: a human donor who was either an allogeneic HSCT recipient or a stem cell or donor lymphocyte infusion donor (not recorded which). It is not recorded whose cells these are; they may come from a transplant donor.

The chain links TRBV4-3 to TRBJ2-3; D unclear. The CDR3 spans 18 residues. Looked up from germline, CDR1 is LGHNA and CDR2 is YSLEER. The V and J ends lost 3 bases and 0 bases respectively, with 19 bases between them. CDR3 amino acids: CASSQANGWETSTDTQYF. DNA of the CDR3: TGCGCCAGCAGCCAGGCCAATGGGTGGGAAACTAGCACAGATACGCAGTATTTT.

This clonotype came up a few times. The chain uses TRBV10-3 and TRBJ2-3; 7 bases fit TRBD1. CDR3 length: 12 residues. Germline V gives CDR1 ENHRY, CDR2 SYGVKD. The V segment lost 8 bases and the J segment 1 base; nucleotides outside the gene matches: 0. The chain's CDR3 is CAIQGGTDTQYF. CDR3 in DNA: TGTGCCATCCAGGGGGGCACAGATACGCAGTATTTT.

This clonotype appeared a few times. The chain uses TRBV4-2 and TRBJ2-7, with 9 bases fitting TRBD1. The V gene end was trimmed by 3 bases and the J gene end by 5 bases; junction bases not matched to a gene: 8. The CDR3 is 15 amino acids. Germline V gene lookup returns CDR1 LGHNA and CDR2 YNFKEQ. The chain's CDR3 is CASSHATGGRDEQYF. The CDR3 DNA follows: TGTGCCAGCAGCCACGCGACAGGGGGTAGAGACGAGCAGTACTTC.

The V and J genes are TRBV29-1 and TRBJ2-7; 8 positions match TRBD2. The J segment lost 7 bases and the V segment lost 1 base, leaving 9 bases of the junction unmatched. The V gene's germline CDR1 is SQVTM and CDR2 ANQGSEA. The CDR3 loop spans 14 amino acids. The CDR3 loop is CSVEGLAGAWEQYF. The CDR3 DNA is TGCAGCGTTGAAGGGCTAGCGGGCGCGTGGGAGCAGTACTTC.

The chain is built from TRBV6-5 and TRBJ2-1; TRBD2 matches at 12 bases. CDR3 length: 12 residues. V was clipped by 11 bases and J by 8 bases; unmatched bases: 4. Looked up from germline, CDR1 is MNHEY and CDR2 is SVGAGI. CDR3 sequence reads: CAATSGSYEQFF. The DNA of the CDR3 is TGTGCCGCGACTAGCGGGAGCTATGAGCAGTTCTTC.

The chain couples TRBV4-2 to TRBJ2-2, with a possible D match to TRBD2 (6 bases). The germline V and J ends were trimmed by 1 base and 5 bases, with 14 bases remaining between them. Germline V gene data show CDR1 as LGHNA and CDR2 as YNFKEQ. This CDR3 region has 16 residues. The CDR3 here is CASSQGRDGGTGELFF. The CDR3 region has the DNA TGTGCCAGCAGCCAAGGCCGGGACGGAGGGACCGGGGAGCTGTTTTTT.

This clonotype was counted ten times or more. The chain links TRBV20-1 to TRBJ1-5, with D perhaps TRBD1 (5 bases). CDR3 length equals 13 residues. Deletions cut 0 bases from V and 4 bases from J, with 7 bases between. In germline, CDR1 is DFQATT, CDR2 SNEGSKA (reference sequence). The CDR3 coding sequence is TGCAGTGCTAGAGAAGGGGCGAATCAGCCCCAGCATTTT. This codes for CSAREGANQPQHF.

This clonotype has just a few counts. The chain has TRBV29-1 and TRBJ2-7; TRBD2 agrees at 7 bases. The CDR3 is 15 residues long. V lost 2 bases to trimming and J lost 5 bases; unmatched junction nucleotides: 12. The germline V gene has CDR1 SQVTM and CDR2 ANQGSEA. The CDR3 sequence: CSVEIFSGFLDEQYF. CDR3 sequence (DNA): TGCAGCGTTGAAATCTTTAGCGGGTTTCTCGACGAGCAGTACTTC.

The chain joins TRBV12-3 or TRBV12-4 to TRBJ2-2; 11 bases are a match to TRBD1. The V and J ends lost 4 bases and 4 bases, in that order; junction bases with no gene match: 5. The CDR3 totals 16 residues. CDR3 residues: CASSSRTGGLTGELFF. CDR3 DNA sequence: TGTGCCAGCAGTTCCCGGACAGGGGGCCTCACCGGGGAGCTGTTTTTT.

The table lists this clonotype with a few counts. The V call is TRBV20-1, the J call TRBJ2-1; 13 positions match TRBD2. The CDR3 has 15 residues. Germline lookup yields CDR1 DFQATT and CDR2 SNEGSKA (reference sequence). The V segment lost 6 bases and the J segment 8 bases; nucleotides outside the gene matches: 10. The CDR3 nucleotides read TGCAGTGCCACCGGACTAGCGGGAGCGTCGGATGAGCAGTTCTTC. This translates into CSATGLAGASDEQFF.

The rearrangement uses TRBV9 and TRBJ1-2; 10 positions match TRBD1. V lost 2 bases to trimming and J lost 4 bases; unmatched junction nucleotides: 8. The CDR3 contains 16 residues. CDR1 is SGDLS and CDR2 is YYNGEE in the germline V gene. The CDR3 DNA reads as TGTGCCAGCAGCGTTCTGGGACAGGGGAACGCCTATGGCTACACCTTC. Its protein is CASSVLGQGNAYGYTF.

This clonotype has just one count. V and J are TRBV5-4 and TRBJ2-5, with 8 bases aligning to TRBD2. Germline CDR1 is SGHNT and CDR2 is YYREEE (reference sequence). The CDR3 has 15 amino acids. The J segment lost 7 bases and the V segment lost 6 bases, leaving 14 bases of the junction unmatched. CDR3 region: CASTQEPSGSRTQYF. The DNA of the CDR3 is TGTGCCAGCACCCAGGAGCCTAGCGGGTCACGGACCCAGTACTTC.